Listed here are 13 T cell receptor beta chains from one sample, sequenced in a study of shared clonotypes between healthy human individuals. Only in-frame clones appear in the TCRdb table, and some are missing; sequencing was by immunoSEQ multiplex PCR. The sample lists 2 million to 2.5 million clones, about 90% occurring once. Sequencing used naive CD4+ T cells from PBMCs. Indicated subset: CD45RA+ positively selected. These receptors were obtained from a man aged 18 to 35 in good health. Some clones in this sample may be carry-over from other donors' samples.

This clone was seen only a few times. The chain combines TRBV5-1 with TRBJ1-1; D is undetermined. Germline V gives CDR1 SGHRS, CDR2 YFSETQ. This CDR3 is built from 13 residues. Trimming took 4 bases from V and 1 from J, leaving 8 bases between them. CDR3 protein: CASSRRANTEAFF. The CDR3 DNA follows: TGCGCCAGCAGCCGACGGGCGAACACTGAAGCTTTCTTT.

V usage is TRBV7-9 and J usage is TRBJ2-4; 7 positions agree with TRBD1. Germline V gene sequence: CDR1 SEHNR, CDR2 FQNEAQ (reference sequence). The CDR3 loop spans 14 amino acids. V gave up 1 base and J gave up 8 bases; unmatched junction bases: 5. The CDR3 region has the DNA TGTGCCAGCAGCTTAGGACAGGGTTTGGACATTCAGTACTTC. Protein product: CASSLGQGLDIQYF.

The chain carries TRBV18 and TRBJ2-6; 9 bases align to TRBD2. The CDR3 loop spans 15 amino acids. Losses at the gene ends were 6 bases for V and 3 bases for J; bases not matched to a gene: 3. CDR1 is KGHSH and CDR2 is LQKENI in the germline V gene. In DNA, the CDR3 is TGTGCCAGCTCGCCGACTAGCGGTGGGGCCAACGTCCTGACTTTC. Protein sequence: CASSPTSGGANVLTF.

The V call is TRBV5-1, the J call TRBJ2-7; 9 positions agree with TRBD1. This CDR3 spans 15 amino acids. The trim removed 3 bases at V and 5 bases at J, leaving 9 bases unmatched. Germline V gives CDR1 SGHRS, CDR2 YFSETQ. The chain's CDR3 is CASSSGTGRTDEQYF. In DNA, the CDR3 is TGCGCCAGCAGCTCCGGGACAGGGAGGACAGACGAGCAGTACTTC. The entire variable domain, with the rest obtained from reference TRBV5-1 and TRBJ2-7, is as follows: KAGVTQTPRYLIKTRGQQVTLSCSPISGHRSVSWYQQTPGQGLQFLFEYFSETQRNKGNFPGRFSGRQFSNSRSEMNVSTLELGDSALYLCASSSGTGRTDEQYFGPGTRLTVT.

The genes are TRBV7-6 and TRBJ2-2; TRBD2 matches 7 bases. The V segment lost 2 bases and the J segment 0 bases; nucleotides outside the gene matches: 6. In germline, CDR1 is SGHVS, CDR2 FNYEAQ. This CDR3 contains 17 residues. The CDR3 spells CASSLSPAGPNTGELFF. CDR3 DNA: TGTGCCAGCAGCTTATCCCCAGCGGGACCGAACACCGGGGAGCTGTTTTTT.

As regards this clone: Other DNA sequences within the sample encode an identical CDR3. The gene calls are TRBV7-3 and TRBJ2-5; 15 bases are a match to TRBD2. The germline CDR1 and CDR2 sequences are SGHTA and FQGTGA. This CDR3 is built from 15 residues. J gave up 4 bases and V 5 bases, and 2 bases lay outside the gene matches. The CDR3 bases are TGTGCCAGCAGCCCGGGACTAGCGGGGGGAGAGACCCAGTACTTC. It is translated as CASSPGLAGGETQYF.

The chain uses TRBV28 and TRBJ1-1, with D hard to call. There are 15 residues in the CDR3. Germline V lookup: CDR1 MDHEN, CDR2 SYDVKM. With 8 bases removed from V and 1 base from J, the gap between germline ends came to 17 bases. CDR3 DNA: TGTGCCAGCGTAAGTGGAGCAGCTTCGAACACTGAAGCTTTCTTT. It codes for CASVSGAASNTEAFF.

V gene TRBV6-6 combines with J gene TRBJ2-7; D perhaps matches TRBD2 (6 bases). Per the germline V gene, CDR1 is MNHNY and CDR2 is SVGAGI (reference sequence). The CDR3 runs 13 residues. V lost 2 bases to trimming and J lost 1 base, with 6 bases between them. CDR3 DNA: TGTGCCAGCAGTTACGGGACTTCCTACGAGCAGTACTTC. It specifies CASSYGTSYEQYF.

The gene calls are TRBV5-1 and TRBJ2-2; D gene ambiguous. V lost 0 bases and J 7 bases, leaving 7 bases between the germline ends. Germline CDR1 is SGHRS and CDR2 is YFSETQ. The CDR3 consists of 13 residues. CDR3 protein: CASSLDFVGELFF. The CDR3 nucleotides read TGCGCCAGCAGCTTGGATTTCGTCGGGGAGCTGTTTTTT.

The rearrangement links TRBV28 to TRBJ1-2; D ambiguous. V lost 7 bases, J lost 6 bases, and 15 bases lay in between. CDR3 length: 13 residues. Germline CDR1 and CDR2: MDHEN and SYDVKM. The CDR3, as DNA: TGTGCCAGCAAACACTCATGGGTGCATGGCTACACCTTC. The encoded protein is CASKHSWVHGYTF.

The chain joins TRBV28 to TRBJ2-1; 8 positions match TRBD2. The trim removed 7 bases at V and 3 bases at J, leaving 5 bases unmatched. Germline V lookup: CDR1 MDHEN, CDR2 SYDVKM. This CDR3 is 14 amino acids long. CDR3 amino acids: CASIRSGIYNEQFF. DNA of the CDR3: TGTGCCAGCATTCGTAGCGGGATCTACAATGAGCAGTTCTTC.

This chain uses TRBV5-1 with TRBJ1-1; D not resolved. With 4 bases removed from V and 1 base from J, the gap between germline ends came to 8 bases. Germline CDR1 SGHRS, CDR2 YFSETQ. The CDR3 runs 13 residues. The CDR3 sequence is CASSDQPNTEAFF. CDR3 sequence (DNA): TGCGCCAGCAGCGATCAGCCGAACACTGAAGCTTTCTTT. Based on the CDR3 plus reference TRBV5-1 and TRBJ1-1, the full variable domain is KAGVTQTPRYLIKTRGQQVTLSCSPISGHRSVSWYQQTPGQGLQFLFEYFSETQRNKGNFPGRFSGRQFSNSRSEMNVSTLELGDSALYLCASSDQPNTEAFFGQGTRLTVV.

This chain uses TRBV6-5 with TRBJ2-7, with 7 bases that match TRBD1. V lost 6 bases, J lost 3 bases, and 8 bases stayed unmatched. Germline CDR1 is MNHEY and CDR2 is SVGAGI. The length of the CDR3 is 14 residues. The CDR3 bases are TGTGCCAGCAGCCGAGACAGGGATGTCTACGAGCAGTACTTC. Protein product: CASSRDRDVYEQYF.